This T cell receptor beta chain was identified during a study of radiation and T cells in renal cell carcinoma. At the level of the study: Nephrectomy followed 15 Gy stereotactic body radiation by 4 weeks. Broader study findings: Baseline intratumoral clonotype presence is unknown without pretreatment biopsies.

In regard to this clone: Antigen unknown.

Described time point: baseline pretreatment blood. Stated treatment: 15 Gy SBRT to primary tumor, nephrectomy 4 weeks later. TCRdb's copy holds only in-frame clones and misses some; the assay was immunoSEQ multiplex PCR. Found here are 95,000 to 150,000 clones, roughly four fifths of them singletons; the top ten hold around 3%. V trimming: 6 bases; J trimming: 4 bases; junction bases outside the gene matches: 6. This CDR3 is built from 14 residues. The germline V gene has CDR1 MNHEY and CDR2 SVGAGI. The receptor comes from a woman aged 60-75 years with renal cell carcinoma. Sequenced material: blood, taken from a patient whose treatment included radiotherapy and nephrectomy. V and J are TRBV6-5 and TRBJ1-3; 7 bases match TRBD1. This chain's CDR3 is CASSLTGIGNTIYF. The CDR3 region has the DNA TGTGCCAGCAGCTTGACAGGGATCGGAAACACCATATATTTT.